The entry below gives a single TCR beta chain sequence along with its context. CDR1 and CDR2 from the germline V gene are SGHRS and YFSETQ. The CDR3 runs 18 residues. The trim removed 4 bases at V and 1 base at J, leaving 8 bases unmatched. Original analysis: Amplified reference gene primers provided the basis for estimating nucleated cell counts. The data were produced by immunoSEQ multiplex PCR, yet TCRdb's version contains in-frame clones alone and is incomplete. V, J and clone size are taken as reported in that table, and D and trimming were inferred from the DNA itself. The table shows tens of thousands of clones, with roughly 90% occurring only once. This entry is derived from a study of blood T cell repertoires in COVID-19. Background on the study: There were acute and convalescent COVID-19 samples, and they came from the United States, Italy and Spain. PBMCs, B-cell-depleted T cells, or T cells were the source of the cDNA or gDNA that made up the material.

The sequenced material came from peripheral blood. V is TRBV5-1 and J is TRBJ2-3; TRBD2 matches at 14 bases. This clonotype originated in a woman aged 80 or older with acute or convalescent COVID-19. The chain's CDR3 is CASSPGLAGGTGTDTQYF. In nucleotides, the CDR3 is TGCGCCAGCAGCCCAGGACTAGCGGGGGGAACAGGCACAGATACGCAGTATTTT.